This T cell receptor (beta chain) was captured in a study of control samples from healthy donors and cancer patients. Sequencing used immunoSEQ multiplex PCR; TCRdb keeps in-frame clones, though not all of them. The repertoire holds about 120,000 clones, around 90% seen once, with roughly 40% in the top ten. V was clipped by 6 bases and J by 6 bases; unmatched bases: 13. The CDR3 sequence is 15 residues long. Germline V gives CDR1 LNHDA, CDR2 SQIVND (reference sequence). Sequences were obtained from blood. The receptor's source is a man aged 45-65 years in good health. V gene TRBV19 combines with J gene TRBJ1-2, with 7 bases aligning to TRBD1. CDR3 residues: CASRAATGSRNGYTF. The CDR3 nucleotides are TGTGCCAGTAGGGCCGCGACAGGGAGTAGGAATGGCTACACCTTC.